This T cell receptor beta chain was observed in a study of shared clonotypes between healthy human individuals. In regard to this clone: Its target is not known.

The study, taken as a whole, reports: Researchers sampled only blood; tissue repertoires likely differ. Non-shared clonotypes were found to have lower generation probabilities than the clonotypes that were shared by all four of the sorted-subset donors.

CDR1 is LNHDA, CDR2 SQIVND, per germline (reference sequence). After removal of 5 bases from V and 6 bases from J, the junction contained 8 bases not matched to a gene. The CDR3 is 16 amino acids. Repertoires were generated with immunoSEQ multiplex PCR, while TCRdb's copy carries only in-frame clones and drops some. The top ten clones hold over 0.09% of a sample with around 560,000 clones, 85% to 95% of them seen once. CD45RO-negative, CCR7-positively selected cells formed the naive CD8 fraction, excluding terminally differentiated effector memory CD45RA+ cells. Donors included only healthy HIV-negative adults lacking recent acute infections or vaccinations.

The sequenced sample consisted of naive CD8+ T cells sorted from blood. This TCR derives from a woman aged 25-40 years in good health. This chain connects TRBV19 to TRBJ2-1; 12 bases are a match to TRBD2. DNA for the CDR3: TGTGCCAGTAGTGGCCTGTCTAGCGGGAGGGTCAATGAGCAGTTCTTC. This gives the protein CASSGLSSGRVNEQFF.